The 9 T cell receptor beta chains reported below all come from one sample, sequenced in a study of T cells in Graves' hyperthyroidism and ophthalmopathy. Regions amplified from RNA transcripts were the TCR beta CDR3 regions. Using the HTBI primer set, a first-round RT-PCR was run on the TCR CDR3. Each CDR3 protein gets one entry after TCRdb re-called the multiplex PCR reads with MiXCR. The sample lists fewer than 550,000 distinct CDR3 sequences, roughly a quarter seen once, with over 9% in the top ten. The sequenced sample consisted of blood. Every receptor here comes from a woman in her thirties with Graves' ophthalmopathy.

The V gene is TRBV28, the J gene TRBJ1-5; the D is unclear. CDR1 is MDHEN and CDR2 is SYDVKM in the germline V gene. The CDR3 totals 15 residues. V lost 5 bases to trimming and J lost 2 bases, with 13 bases between them. CDR3 protein: CASSPSQRGNQPQHF. The CDR3 DNA reads TGTGCCAGCAGTCCAAGTCAGAGGGGCAATCAGCCCCAGCATTTT. Variable domain in full (rest from reference TRBV28 and TRBJ1-5): DVKVTQSSRYLVKRTGEKVFLECVQDMDHENMFWYRQDPGLGLRLIYFSYDVKMKEKGDIPEGYSVSREKKERFSLILESASTNQTSMYLCASSPSQRGNQPQHFGDGTRLSIL.

There are many counts of this clonotype. The gene calls are TRBV7-2 and TRBJ1-2; tentative D call: TRBD1 (5 bases). V gave up 1 base and J gave up 6 bases, with 15 bases separating them. The CDR3 loop spans 15 amino acids. Looked up from germline, CDR1 is SGHTA and CDR2 is FQGNSA. The CDR3 region has the DNA TGTGCCAGCAGCTTAGTGTCCCCAGGGATACATGGCTACACCTTC. Its translation is CASSLVSPGIHGYTF.

This clonotype has a count of ten or more. V gene TRBV20-1 combines with J gene TRBJ2-7; 15 nucleotides agree with TRBD2. The CDR3 is 18 amino acids. Germline trimming cut 2 bases from V and 3 bases from J; bases unmatched to any gene: 11. Germline CDR1 DFQATT, CDR2 SNEGSKA (reference sequence). For the CDR3, the DNA is TGCAGTGCTAGACCCACCGGGACTAGCGGGGGGTCTATCTACGAGCAGTACTTC. Its translation: CSARPTGTSGGSIYEQYF.

This clonotype was picked up a small number of times. The gene calls are TRBV5-1 and TRBJ2-7; 11 bases map to TRBD1. J gave up 7 bases and V 0 bases, and 6 bases lay outside the gene matches. The CDR3 sequence is 15 residues long. Germline V gene data show CDR1 as SGHRS and CDR2 as YFSETQ. The CDR3 DNA is TGCGCCAGCAGCTTGGGAGGACAGGGGGCTGGAGAGCAGTACTTC. Translation: CASSLGGQGAGEQYF.

Remarks on this clonotype: The conserved final phenylalanine or tryptophan is absent from the CDR3, which likely points to a read error. The limits of the CDR3 on the DNA are not certain, so only TCRdb's listed CDR3 is given. The chain has TRBV11-2 and TRBJ2-7; the table's TRBD1 call for D was not verified on the DNA. CDR1 and CDR2 from the germline V gene are SGHAT and FQNNGV. Ends included, the CDR3 has 14 residues. This CDR3 reads CAISPPGQFYEQWL.

The chain uses TRBV6-1 and TRBJ1-1; no clear D gene. The CDR3 sequence is 12 residues long. CDR1 is MNHNS, CDR2 SASEGT, per germline. Trimming removed 5 bases from V and 8 bases from J, with 12 bases in between. The CDR3 sequence is CASSLIHLEAFF. The CDR3 nucleotides are TGTGCCAGCAGTCTAATACACCTCGAAGCTTTCTTT.

The table lists this clonotype with many counts. The rearrangement links TRBV6-2 or TRBV6-3 to TRBJ2-7; maybe TRBD1 (6 bases). There are 16 residues in the CDR3. V lost 4 bases, J lost 4 bases, and 20 bases lay in between. CDR1 and CDR2 from the germline V gene are MNHEY and SVGEGT. In nucleotides, the CDR3 is TGTGCCAGCAGTTGGTCGGAACCGGGACACGGGTACGAGCAGTACTTC. Translating it yields CASSWSEPGHGYEQYF.

This clonotype was picked up many times. V gene TRBV12-5 combines with J gene TRBJ1-1, with 7 positions matching TRBD1. The V gene's germline CDR1 is LGHNT and CDR2 FRNRAP. The CDR3 contains 15 residues. V shed 1 base, J shed 4 bases, and the junction held 6 bases outside the gene matches. CDR3 bases: TGTGCTAGTGGTTTGGACAGGGGAACGGGCACTGAAGCTTTCTTT. This encodes CASGLDRGTGTEAFF.

There are many counts of this clonotype. The chain carries TRBV2 and TRBJ2-7; D gene uncertain. The ends were cut back, 6 bases at V and 4 bases at J, with 7 bases in the middle. Germline-derived CDR1 and CDR2 are SNHLY and FYNNEI. The length of the CDR3 is 11 residues. The CDR3, as DNA: TGTGCCAGCAGGCTAGGGTACGAGCAGTACTTC. This sequence encodes CASRLGYEQYF.